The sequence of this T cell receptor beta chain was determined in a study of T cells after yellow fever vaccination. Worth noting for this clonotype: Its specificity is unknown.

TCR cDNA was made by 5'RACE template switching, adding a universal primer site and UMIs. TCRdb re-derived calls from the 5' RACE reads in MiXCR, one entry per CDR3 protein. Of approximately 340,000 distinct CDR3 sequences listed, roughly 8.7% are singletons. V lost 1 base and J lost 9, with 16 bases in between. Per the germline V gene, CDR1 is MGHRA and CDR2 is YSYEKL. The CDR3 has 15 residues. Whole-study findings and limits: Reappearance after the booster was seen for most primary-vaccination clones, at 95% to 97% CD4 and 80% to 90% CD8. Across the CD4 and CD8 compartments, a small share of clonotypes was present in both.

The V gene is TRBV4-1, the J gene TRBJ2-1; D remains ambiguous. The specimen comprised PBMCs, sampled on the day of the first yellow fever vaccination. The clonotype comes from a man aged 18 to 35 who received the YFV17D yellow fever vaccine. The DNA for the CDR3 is TGCGCCAGCAGCCAAGTGGCGACCATAGATGGTGAGCAGTTCTTC. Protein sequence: CASSQVATIDGEQFF.